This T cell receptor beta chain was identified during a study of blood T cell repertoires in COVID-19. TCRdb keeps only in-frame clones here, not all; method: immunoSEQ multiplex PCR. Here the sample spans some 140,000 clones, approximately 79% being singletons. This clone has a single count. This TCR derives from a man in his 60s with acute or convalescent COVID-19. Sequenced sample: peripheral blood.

CDR3 sequence reads: CASSEGRSGYSSYEQYF. As DNA, the CDR3 is TGTGCCAGCAGTGAAGGTCGGAGCGGTTATAGCTCCTACGAGCAGTACTTC. V gene TRBV6-1 combines with J gene TRBJ2-7; D may be TRBD2 (5 bases). The CDR3 totals 17 residues. Trimming pared 1 base from V and 0 bases from J, leaving 16 bases between. The germline V gene has CDR1 MNHNS and CDR2 SASEGT.